These 18 T cell receptor beta chains were sequenced from one sample in a study of shared clonotypes between healthy human individuals. TCRdb's copy holds only in-frame clones and misses some; the assay was immunoSEQ multiplex PCR. The sample has approximately 2.3 million clones, roughly 93% seen once. Sequencing input: naive CD4+ T cells from PBMCs. Documented subset: CD45RA+ positively selected. The receptors derive from a young man in good health. Some clones in this sample may be carry-over from other donors' samples.

The CDR3 DNA follows: TGCGCCAGCAGCCCGTCTAAGGGGCACAGCGAGCATTATAGCAATCAGCCCCAGCATTTT. It encodes CASSPSKGHSEHYSNQPQHF. The rearrangement uses TRBV23-1 and TRBJ1-5; TRBD1 might be the D (5 bases). TRBV23-1 is an open reading frame whose function is uncertain. V lost 6 bases to trimming and J lost 0 bases, with 27 bases between them. This CDR3 spans 20 amino acids.

The chain employs TRBV19 and TRBJ1-2, with unresolved D. The CDR3 extends over 11 amino acids. Deletions cut 11 bases from V and 7 bases from J, with 14 bases between. The germline V gene encodes CDR1 LNHDA and CDR2 SQIVND (reference sequence). The CDR3 loop reads CAGRLGSGYTF. The CDR3 coding sequence is TGTGCCGGCCGTTTGGGGTCTGGCTACACCTTC.

The DNA for the CDR3 is TGCGCCAGCAGCTTGGCCTATTTAAACACCGGGGAGCTGTTTTTT. Its translation: CASSLAYLNTGELFF. J is TRBJ2-2 and V is TRBV5-1; D call uncertain. CDR3 length: 15 amino acids. V was shortened by 0 bases and J by 2 bases, with 8 bases between the two germline ends. Germline values: CDR1 SGHRS, CDR2 YFSETQ. The full variable domain, rest sourced from reference TRBV5-1 and TRBJ2-2, is KAGVTQTPRYLIKTRGQQVTLSCSPISGHRSVSWYQQTPGQGLQFLFEYFSETQRNKGNFPGRFSGRQFSNSRSEMNVSTLELGDSALYLCASSLAYLNTGELFFGEGSRLTVL.

V usage is TRBV7-8 and J usage is TRBJ1-5; no clear D. Trimming pared 4 bases from V and 6 bases from J, leaving 7 bases between. The germline V gene has CDR1 SGHVS and CDR2 FQNEAQ. This CDR3 is 12 amino acids long. The chain's CDR3 is CASSSESQPQHF. The CDR3 DNA reads TGTGCCAGCAGCTCCGAAAGTCAGCCCCAGCATTTT.

The V call is TRBV5-1, the J call TRBJ2-1; D is undetermined. The CDR3 length is 13 residues. From germline, CDR1 is SGHRS and CDR2 YFSETQ. Trimming shortened V by 1 base and J by 12 bases, and 14 bases separated the two germline ends. CDR3 sequence: CASSLFPSDGQFF. The CDR3 bases are TGCGCCAGCAGCTTGTTCCCTTCGGACGGGCAGTTCTTC.

Details on this clone: Other nucleotide sequences from this sample produce the same CDR3. V and J are TRBV2 and TRBJ2-4; the match to TRBD1 covers 9 bases. Germline CDR1 and CDR2: SNHLY and FYNNEI. After removal of 6 bases from V and 8 bases from J, the junction contained 2 bases not matched to a gene. The CDR3 runs 12 residues. DNA for the CDR3: TGTGCCAGCAGGGACAGGGGAGACATTCAGTACTTC. Protein sequence: CASRDRGDIQYF.

This chain uses TRBV19 with TRBJ1-2; 10 nucleotides match TRBD1. The CDR3 is made up of 16 amino acids. The germline CDR1 and CDR2 sequences are LNHDA and SQIVND (reference sequence). V lost 7 bases to trimming and J lost 2 bases; unmatched junction nucleotides: 10. For the CDR3, the DNA is TGTGCCAGTATTCCGGGACAGGGGTCGCGAAACTATGGCTACACCTTC. Its protein is CASIPGQGSRNYGYTF.

The DNA for the CDR3 is TGCGCCAGCAGCTTGCGGTGGCCAGAGGCCTACGAGCAGTACTTC. Amino acids: CASSLRWPEAYEQYF. V gene TRBV5-1 combines with J gene TRBJ2-7; no firm D call. Germline assignment: CDR1 SGHRS and CDR2 YFSETQ. Trimming took off 1 base at V and 2 bases at J, with 13 bases between the two ends. The CDR3 has 15 residues.

This clone has just one count. This chain connects TRBV5-1 to TRBJ2-3, with 7 bases fitting TRBD1. Germline lookup yields CDR1 SGHRS and CDR2 YFSETQ. This CDR3 is 15 amino acids long. V shed 5 bases, J shed 4 bases, and the junction held 10 bases outside the gene matches. This CDR3 reads CASRGTATRADTQYF. CDR3 DNA: TGCGCCAGCAGAGGGACAGCCACCCGGGCAGATACGCAGTATTTT. Looking up the rest from reference TRBV5-1 and TRBJ2-3 gives the full variable domain: KAGVTQTPRYLIKTRGQQVTLSCSPISGHRSVSWYQQTPGQGLQFLFEYFSETQRNKGNFPGRFSGRQFSNSRSEMNVSTLELGDSALYLCASRGTATRADTQYFGPGTRLTVL.

CDR3 in amino acids: CASSWDTTDTQYF. CDR3 DNA sequence: TGCGCCAGCAGCTGGGACACCACAGATACGCAGTATTTT. The chain is built from TRBV5-1 and TRBJ2-3; weak D call: TRBD1 (6 bases). Trimming cost V 3 bases and J 2 bases, with 7 bases left between them. This CDR3 has 13 residues. Germline CDR1 SGHRS, CDR2 YFSETQ.

The chain combines TRBV28 with TRBJ2-1; D might be TRBD1 (6 bases). Trimming stripped 5 bases from V and 8 bases from J, with 25 bases between. This CDR3 is built from 17 residues. Germline lookup yields CDR1 MDHEN and CDR2 SYDVKM. The CDR3 spells CASSPGPPGRGRDEQFF. For the CDR3, the DNA is TGTGCCAGCAGTCCCGGTCCCCCGGGCAGGGGTCGCGATGAGCAGTTCTTC.

CDR3 in DNA: TGCGCCAGCAGCATGACAGGCCAAGAGACCCAGTACTTC. Its protein product is CASSMTGQETQYF. The chain has TRBV5-1 and TRBJ2-5; TRBD1 is a possible D gene (6 bases). Germline V CDR1 and CDR2: SGHRS, YFSETQ. V gave up 4 bases and J gave up 1 base, with 8 bases separating them. This CDR3 comprises 13 residues. Full variable domain (outside the CDR3, taken from reference TRBV5-1 and TRBJ2-5): KAGVTQTPRYLIKTRGQQVTLSCSPISGHRSVSWYQQTPGQGLQFLFEYFSETQRNKGNFPGRFSGRQFSNSRSEMNVSTLELGDSALYLCASSMTGQETQYFGPGTRLLVL.

The chain recombines TRBV18 with TRBJ1-1; TRBD1 might be the D (5 bases). Germline-derived CDR1 and CDR2 are KGHSH and LQKENI. The V end was cut by 7 bases, the J end by 1 base, with 16 bases between. The CDR3 covers 15 residues. This CDR3 reads CASLSRRGGNTEAFF. The CDR3 region has the DNA TGTGCCAGCTTGAGCCGTCGGGGGGGGAACACTGAAGCTTTCTTT. Looking up the rest from reference TRBV18 and TRBJ1-1 gives the full variable domain: NAGVMQNPRHLVRRRGQEARLRCSPMKGHSHVYWYRQLPEEGLKFMVYLQKENIIDESGMPKERFSAEFPKEGPSILRIQQVVRGDSAAYFCASLSRRGGNTEAFFGQGTRLTVV.

This chain links TRBV5-1 with TRBJ2-2; D is undetermined. Germline V lookup: CDR1 SGHRS, CDR2 YFSETQ. The CDR3 is 15 amino acids. V was pared by 3 bases and J by 1 base, with 10 bases between. CDR3 sequence reads: CASSSRAENTGELFF. CDR3 DNA: TGCGCCAGCAGCTCGCGCGCCGAGAACACCGGGGAGCTGTTTTTT. Full variable domain (outside the CDR3, taken from reference TRBV5-1 and TRBJ2-2): KAGVTQTPRYLIKTRGQQVTLSCSPISGHRSVSWYQQTPGQGLQFLFEYFSETQRNKGNFPGRFSGRQFSNSRSEMNVSTLELGDSALYLCASSSRAENTGELFFGEGSRLTVL.

A single count supports this clone. This sequence joins TRBV29-1 and TRBJ1-6; a possible D gene is TRBD1 (6 bases). The CDR3 sequence is 20 residues long. With 6 bases removed from V and 4 bases from J, the gap between germline ends came to 31 bases. Germline CDR1 is SQVTM and CDR2 is ANQGSEA. Here the CDR3 reads CSVETHRERGYGGYNSPLHF. As DNA, the CDR3 is TGCAGCGTGGAGACGCACAGGGAACGGGGCTACGGGGGTTATAATTCACCCCTCCACTTT. Filled out from reference TRBV29-1 and TRBJ1-6, the complete variable domain reads SAVISQKPSRDICQRGTSLTIQCQVDSQVTMMFWYRQQPGQSLTLIATANQGSEATYESGFVIDKFPISRPNLTFSTLTVSNMSPEDSSIYLCSVETHRERGYGGYNSPLHFGNGTRLTVT.

V and J are TRBV6-5 and TRBJ2-2, with TRBD2 matching 13 bases. This CDR3 is built from 15 residues. Germline V CDR1 and CDR2: MNHEY, SVGAGI. J lost 6 bases, V lost 5 bases, and 3 bases had no gene match. For the CDR3, the DNA is TGTGCCAGCAGTCCCGGACTAGCGGGAGCCGGGGAGCTGTTTTTT. This translates into CASSPGLAGAGELFF.

This chain joins TRBV9 and TRBJ2-1, with 13 bases matching TRBD2. Germline assignment: CDR1 SGDLS and CDR2 YYNGEE. The CDR3 is 16 amino acids. With 4 bases clipped from V and 8 bases from J, the junction kept 9 bases outside the gene matches. The CDR3 nucleotides are TGTGCCAGCAGCCGATCTGGACTAGCGGGAGTGTATGAGCAGTTCTTC. Its protein product is CASSRSGLAGVYEQFF.

The chain recombines TRBV18 with TRBJ2-2, with D unclear. Germline V CDR1 and CDR2: KGHSH, LQKENI. The CDR3 covers 13 residues. V lost 0 bases, J lost 5 bases, and 4 bases lay in between. This chain's CDR3 is CASSPPQTGELFF. CDR3 sequence (DNA): TGTGCCAGCTCACCACCCCAGACCGGGGAGCTGTTTTTT.